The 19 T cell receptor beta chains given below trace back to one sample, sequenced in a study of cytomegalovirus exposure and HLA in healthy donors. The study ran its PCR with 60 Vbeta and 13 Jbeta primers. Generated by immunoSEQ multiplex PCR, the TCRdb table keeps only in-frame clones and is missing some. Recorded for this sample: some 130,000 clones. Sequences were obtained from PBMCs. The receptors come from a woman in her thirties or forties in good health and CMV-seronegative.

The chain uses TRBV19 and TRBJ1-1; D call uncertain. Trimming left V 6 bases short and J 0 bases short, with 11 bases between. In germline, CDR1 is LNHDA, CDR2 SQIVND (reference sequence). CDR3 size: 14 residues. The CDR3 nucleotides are TGTGCCAGTAGGCCCCGGGAAATGAACACTGAAGCTTTCTTT. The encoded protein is CASRPREMNTEAFF.

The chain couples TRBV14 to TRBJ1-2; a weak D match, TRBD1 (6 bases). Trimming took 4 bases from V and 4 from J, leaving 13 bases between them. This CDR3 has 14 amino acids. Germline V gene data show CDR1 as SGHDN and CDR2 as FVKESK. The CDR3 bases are TGTGCCAGCAGCCCCGGGACACTACTCTATGGCTACACCTTC. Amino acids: CASSPGTLLYGYTF.

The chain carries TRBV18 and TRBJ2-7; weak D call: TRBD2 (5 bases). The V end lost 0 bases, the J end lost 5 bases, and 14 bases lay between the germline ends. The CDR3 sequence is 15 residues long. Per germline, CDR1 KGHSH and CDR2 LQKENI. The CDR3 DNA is TGTGCCAGCTCACCACCCTCGGGGATCGTCAACGAGCAGTACTTC. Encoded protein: CASSPPSGIVNEQYF.

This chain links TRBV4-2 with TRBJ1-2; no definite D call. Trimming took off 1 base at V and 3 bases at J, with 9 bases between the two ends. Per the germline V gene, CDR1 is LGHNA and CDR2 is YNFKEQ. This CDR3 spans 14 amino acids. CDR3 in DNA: TGTGCCAGCAGCCAAGCTCGCGGGGACTATGGCTACACCTTC. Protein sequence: CASSQARGDYGYTF.

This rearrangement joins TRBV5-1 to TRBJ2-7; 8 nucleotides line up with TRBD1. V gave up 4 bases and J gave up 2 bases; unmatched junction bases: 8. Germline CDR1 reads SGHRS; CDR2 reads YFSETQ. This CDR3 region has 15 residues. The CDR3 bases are TGCGCCAGCAGCCCTACCGGACAGGGACCCTACGAGCAGTACTTC. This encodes CASSPTGQGPYEQYF.

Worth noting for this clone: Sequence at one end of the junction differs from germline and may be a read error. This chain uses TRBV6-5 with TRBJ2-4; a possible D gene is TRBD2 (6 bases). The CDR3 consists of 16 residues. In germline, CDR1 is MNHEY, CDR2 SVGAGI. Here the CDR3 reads CASSYRGAVAKDIQYF. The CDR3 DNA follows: TGTGCCAGCAGTTACCGCGGGGCTGTAGCCAAAGACATTCAGTACTTC.

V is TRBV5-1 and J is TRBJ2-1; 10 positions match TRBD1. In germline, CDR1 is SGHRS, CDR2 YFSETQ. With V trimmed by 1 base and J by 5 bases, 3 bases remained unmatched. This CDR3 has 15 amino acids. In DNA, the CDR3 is TGCGCCAGCAGCTTGTTGGGACAGGGGAACAATGAGCAGTTCTTC. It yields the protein CASSLLGQGNNEQFF. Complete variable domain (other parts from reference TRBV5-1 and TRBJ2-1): KAGVTQTPRYLIKTRGQQVTLSCSPISGHRSVSWYQQTPGQGLQFLFEYFSETQRNKGNFPGRFSGRQFSNSRSEMNVSTLELGDSALYLCASSLLGQGNNEQFFGPGTRLTVL.

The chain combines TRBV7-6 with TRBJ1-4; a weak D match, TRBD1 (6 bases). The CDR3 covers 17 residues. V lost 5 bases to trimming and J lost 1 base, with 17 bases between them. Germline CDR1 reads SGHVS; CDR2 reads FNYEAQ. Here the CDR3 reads CASSLSRGSLTNEKLFF. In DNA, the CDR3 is TGTGCCAGCAGCCTCAGCAGGGGTAGCCTAACTAATGAAAAACTGTTTTTT.

The CDR3 DNA is TGTGCCAGCAGTTGGGACAGGGGCGCCCACTACGAGCAGTACTTC. Encoded protein: CASSWDRGAHYEQYF. The chain is built from TRBV27 and TRBJ2-7; 10 bases fit TRBD1. The trim removed 4 bases at V and 3 bases at J, leaving 6 bases unmatched. Germline CDR1 and CDR2: MNHEY and SMNVEV (reference sequence). The CDR3 spans 15 residues.

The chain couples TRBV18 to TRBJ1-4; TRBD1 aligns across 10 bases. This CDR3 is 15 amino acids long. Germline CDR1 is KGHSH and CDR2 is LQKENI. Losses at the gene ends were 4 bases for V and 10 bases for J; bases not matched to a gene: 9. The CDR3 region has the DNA TGTGCCAGCTCACATCCGGGACAGGGGAAAGGAAAACTGTTTTTT. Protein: CASSHPGQGKGKLFF.

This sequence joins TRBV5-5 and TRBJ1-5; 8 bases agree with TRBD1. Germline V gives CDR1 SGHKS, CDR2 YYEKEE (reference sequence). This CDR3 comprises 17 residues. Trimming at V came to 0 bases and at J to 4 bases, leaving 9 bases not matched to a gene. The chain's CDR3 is CASSLGPPGQANQPQHF. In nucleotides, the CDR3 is TGTGCCAGCAGCTTGGGCCCCCCGGGACAGGCAAATCAGCCCCAGCATTTT.

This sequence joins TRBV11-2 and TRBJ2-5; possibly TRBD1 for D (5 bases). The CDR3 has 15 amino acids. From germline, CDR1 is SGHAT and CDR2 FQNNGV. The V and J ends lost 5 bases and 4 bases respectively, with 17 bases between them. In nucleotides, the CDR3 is TGTGCCAGCAGCCCTGACAGAAGTAGTCGAGAGACCCAGTACTTC. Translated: CASSPDRSSRETQYF.

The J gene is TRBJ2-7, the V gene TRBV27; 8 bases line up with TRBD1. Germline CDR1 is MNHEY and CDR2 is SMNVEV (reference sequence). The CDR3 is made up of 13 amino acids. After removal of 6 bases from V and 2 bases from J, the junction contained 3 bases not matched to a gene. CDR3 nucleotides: TGTGCCAGCAGGTTACAGGGGGCCTACGAGCAGTACGTC. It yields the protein CASRLQGAYEQYV.

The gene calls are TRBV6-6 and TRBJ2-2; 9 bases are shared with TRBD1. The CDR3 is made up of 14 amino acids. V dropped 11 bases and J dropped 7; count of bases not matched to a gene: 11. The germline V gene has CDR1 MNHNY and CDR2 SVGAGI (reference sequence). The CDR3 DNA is TGTGCCGGATCCGGGACAGGGTCCGGCGGGGAGCTGTTTTTT. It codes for CAGSGTGSGGELFF.

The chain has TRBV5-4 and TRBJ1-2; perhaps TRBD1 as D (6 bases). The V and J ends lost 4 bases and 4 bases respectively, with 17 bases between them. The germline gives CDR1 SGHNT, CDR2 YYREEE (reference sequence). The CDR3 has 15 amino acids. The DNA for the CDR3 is TGTGCCAGCAGCAGATCCGGGACAAGCTCCTATGGCTACACCTTC. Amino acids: CASSRSGTSSYGYTF.

The DNA of the CDR3 is TGTGCCAGCAGCGGAGCCAGCTGGGGCGATGAGCAGTTCTTC. Its protein product is CASSGASWGDEQFF. This chain uses TRBV9 with TRBJ2-1, with TRBD1 as a possible D gene (5 bases). CDR3 size: 14 residues. V lost 3 bases to trimming and J lost 8 bases, with 15 bases between them. Germline-derived CDR1 and CDR2 are SGDLS and YYNGEE.

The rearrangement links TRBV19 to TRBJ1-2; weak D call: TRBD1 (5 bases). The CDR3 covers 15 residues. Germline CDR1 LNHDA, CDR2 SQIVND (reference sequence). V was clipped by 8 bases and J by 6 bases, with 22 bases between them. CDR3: CASRFIQPRAHGYTF. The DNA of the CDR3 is TGTGCCAGTCGCTTTATCCAGCCCAGGGCACATGGCTACACCTTC.

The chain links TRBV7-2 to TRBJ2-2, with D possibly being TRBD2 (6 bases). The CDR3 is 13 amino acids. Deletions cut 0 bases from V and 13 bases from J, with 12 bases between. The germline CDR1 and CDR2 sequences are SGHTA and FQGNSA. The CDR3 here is CASSLARRGGLFF. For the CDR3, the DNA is TGTGCCAGCAGCTTAGCCAGGCGGGGTGGGCTGTTTTTT.

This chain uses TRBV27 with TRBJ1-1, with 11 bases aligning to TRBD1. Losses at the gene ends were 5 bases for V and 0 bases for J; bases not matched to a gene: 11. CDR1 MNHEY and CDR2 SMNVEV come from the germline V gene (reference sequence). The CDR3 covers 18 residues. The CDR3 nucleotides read TGTGCCAGCAGTCTCTCCGGGACAGGGGGATTTCTGAACACTGAAGCTTTCTTT. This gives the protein CASSLSGTGGFLNTEAFF.